This T cell receptor beta chain was found in a study of T-cell reconstitution after alpha-beta-depleted transplantation in children. From germline, CDR1 is MNHEY and CDR2 SVGEGT. The V end lost 6 bases, the J end lost 6 bases, and 20 bases lay between the germline ends. The CDR3 spans 15 residues. Preparation of the TCRbeta library involved a method that used unique molecular identifiers. Each CDR3 protein gets one entry after TCRdb re-called the PCR reads with MiXCR. The data contain about 980,000 distinct CDR3 sequences, roughly 29% of them seen just once; the ten biggest clones take up over 25%. Points on this clonotype: Its matching antigen is unknown.

General study findings and limits: A year had passed since transplant, and T-cell counts and diversity by then came mostly from newly produced T cells. Surviving recipient T cells and thymic progenitors produced the high day-60 TCRbeta diversity seen in some patients. Where alpha-beta T cells came from about two months after transplant was reportedly several hundred expanded graft clones.

Material: PBMCs, mostly from graft donor cells, obtained 360 days after TCRalphabeta/CD19-depleted stem cell transplant. This chain connects TRBV6-2 or TRBV6-3 to TRBJ1-1; D ambiguous. This TCR derives from a boy under two years old who had a stem cell transplant for SCID, so the T cells may come from the graft donor. Here the CDR3 reads CASSPPGLGSAEAFF. CDR3 in DNA: TGTGCCAGCAGCCCCCCGGGCCTTGGGTCCGCTGAAGCTTTCTTT.